This T cell receptor beta chain was obtained from a study of T cell responses to AZD1222 COVID-19 vaccine. In regard to this clone: The antigen is not known.

Using immunoSEQ multiplex PCR, the repertoire was profiled, and TCRdb retains in-frame clones only, with some absent. The sample has about 120,000 clones; around 94% are singletons. The germline V gene has CDR1 SEHNR and CDR2 FQNEAQ (reference sequence). The CDR3 extends over 15 amino acids. V lost 6 bases to trimming and J lost 3 bases, with 12 bases between them. Whole-study findings and limits: At baseline, seropositivity was found in only 5 to 7 AZD1222 recipients. Reports say nearly half of spike-specific TCRs go after unmutated variant regions. Most donors were white British and more were female, and clonal diversity was possibly underestimated.

The receptor was derived from an adult who received the AZD1222 COVID-19 vaccine. This chain links TRBV7-9 with TRBJ1-6, with D hard to call. The specimen comprised peripheral blood, sampled 28 days after the second AZD1222 dose. Here the CDR3 DNA reads TGTGCCAGCAGTCGTCCAGGCAACTATAATTCACCCCTCCACTTT. Its translation is CASSRPGNYNSPLHF.